The T cell receptor (beta chain) described here comes from a study of monozygotic twins with inflammatory bowel disease (dated by TCRdb to between 2018 and 2021). Study-wide context: The full study comprised 30 or so monozygotic twin pairs: nine German pairs (four IBD-concordant, five IBD-discordant) and 19 IBD-discordant Danish pairs. Each individual had, on average, about 151 000 unique TCRalpha sequences and 181 000 unique TCRbeta sequences available for analysis. The search for disease-associated traits relied mainly on comparing IBD patients with their genetically identical healthy co-twins within discordant pairs. Results the study describes overall, beyond this receptor: Because patients received different immunosuppressive treatments, the repertoires may have picked up extra background noise and variability between individuals. Compared with healthy twins, IBD patients shared fewer clonotypes with other individuals, and the difference was most pronounced in patients with signs of disease activity. The results gave no support for a single strong signal or clonotype linked to IBD. TCRbeta repertoire diversity, by inverse Simpson index, was decreased in IBD patients compared with their healthy co-twins. The analysis was unable to tell apart different T cell subtypes. Repertoire similarity did not differ between concordant and discordant twins, possibly due to limited statistical power.

With regard to this clonotype: Its specific antigen is unknown.

From each donor, an approximately 2.3 ml peripheral blood sample was collected into PAXgene tubes and kept at -80 degrees C. Without T cell sorting, total RNA was isolated from whole blood using the PAXgene blood miRNA kit on an automated QIAcube. Peripheral blood from monozygotic twin pairs who were concordant or discordant for inflammatory bowel disease underwent deep TCRalpha and TCRbeta repertoire profiling using unique molecular barcoding. Smoking habits were recorded for all twin pairs, and individuals were classified as current, former or never smokers. Spanning cysteine to phenylalanine, the CDR3 consists of 15 amino acids. The coding DNA is unavailable. The germline V gene (reference sequence) gives CDR1 as LNHDA and CDR2 as SQIVND. Receptors were amplified or captured by 5' RACE. The input for every TCR library was around 4,000 ng of total RNA. cDNA was synthesized with SMARTScribe reverse transcriptase in eight separate reactions per sample. Unique molecular identifiers containing a 6-nucleotide sample barcode were introduced through template switching during cDNA synthesis. TCRalpha and TCRbeta cDNA was amplified by two nested PCRs of roughly 15 and 9 cycles, with bead purification after each PCR. Before amplification, the cDNA was both treated with uracil DNA-glycosylase and purified with the QIAquick PCR purification kit. In the second PCR, Illumina TruSeq-compatible adapters and sample-specific barcodes were added. Library quality and concentration were checked on TapeStation and Qubit, and libraries were pooled at around 5.3 ng each. The pooled libraries were sequenced with 2 x 100 bp reads and custom sequencing primers on an Illumina HiSeq2500 single-index Rapid Run. On the authors' methods: UMI-based consensus assembly with MiGEC version 1.2.6 was used to correct PCR and sequencing errors. MiXCR version 2.1.1 was used to carry out V(D)J alignment, clonotype assembly and CDR3 extraction. Gene usage, clonotype sharing and MAIT/NKT TCR abundance were normalised by analysing the top 1000, 10 000 and 20 000 clonotypes per sample. After downsampling to 27 000 UMIs, diversity was calculated as the inverse Simpson index using the vegan R package. Paired Mann-Whitney U tests were applied to discordant twin pairs, and Benjamini-Hochberg correction was used for multiple testing. After reprocessing by TCRdb, each CDR3 protein sequence is one entry, and no DNA is given. These V and J calls rely on TCRdb rather than the paper's analysis. The sample's clone listing holds about 160,000 distinct CDR3 sequences. The biggest ten clones account for roughly 2.3% of the sample.

The sequence joins TRBV19 to TRBJ2-7. This TCR was recovered from a human donor with ulcerative colitis or Crohn's disease, or a healthy co-twin of an affected twin (not recorded which). Sequencing was carried out using blood. CDR3 reads: CASSIFGQRTYEQYF.